Below are 32 T cell receptor beta chains sequenced from a single sample in a study of PD-1 blockade in classical Hodgkin lymphoma. This sample's time point: cycle 4 day 1 (C4D1), after more than 5 weeks of nivolumab. Every patient experienced relapse after autologous stem cell transplantation, and brentuximab vedotin exposure varied. Libraries were prepared by immunoSEQ multiplex PCR; TCRdb keeps only in-frame clonotypes and omits some of them. The sample lists about 41,000 clones; about two thirds were seen once. The input for sequencing was peripheral blood mononuclear cells (PBMCs), taken before the fourth cycle of nivolumab. Receptors were obtained from a human donor with classical Hodgkin lymphoma.

J is TRBJ2-7 and V is TRBV5-8; either TRBD1 or TRBD2 may fit D (5 bases each). Germline V gene data show CDR1 as SGHTS and CDR2 as YDEGEE. The CDR3 runs to 16 residues. Trimming took off 0 bases at V and 4 bases at J, with 17 bases between the two ends. In nucleotides, the CDR3 is TGTGCCAGCAGCTTGGGGAGGTGGGGCAGCGCTTACGAGCAGTACTTC. Its protein is CASSLGRWGSAYEQYF.

In this sample, this clone turned up a few times. Other DNA sequences of this sample code for an identical CDR3. The chain joins TRBV19 to TRBJ1-1; D is uncertain. Per germline, CDR1 LNHDA and CDR2 SQIVND (reference sequence). This CDR3 comprises 14 residues. Trimming left V 3 bases short and J 2 bases short, with 10 bases between. The DNA for the CDR3 is TGTGCCAGTAGTATCTTCGGATCCAACACTGAAGCTTTCTTT. It yields the protein CASSIFGSNTEAFF.

The chain recombines TRBV6-6 with TRBJ1-2; TRBD1 is a possible D gene (6 bases). The CDR3 consists of 15 residues. V lost 2 bases and J 6 bases, leaving 16 bases between the germline ends. CDR1 and CDR2 (germline): MNHNY, SVGAGI (reference sequence). The CDR3 loop reads CASSYSLRGEDGYTF. In nucleotides, the CDR3 is TGTGCCAGCAGTTACAGCCTCAGGGGAGAGGATGGCTACACCTTC.

This clone is labeled medium-sized. J is TRBJ1-1 and V is TRBV5-4; D remains ambiguous. Deletions cut 4 bases from V and 3 bases from J, with 10 bases between. From germline, CDR1 is SGHNT and CDR2 YYREEE (reference sequence). The CDR3 runs 13 residues. DNA for the CDR3: TGTGCCAGCAGCCGGACCGAATACACTGAAGCTTTCTTT. Translating gives CASSRTEYTEAFF.

This chain joins TRBV9 and TRBJ1-2; D is unclear. Germline CDR1 reads SGDLS; CDR2 reads YYNGEE. The CDR3 is made up of 11 amino acids. Trimming pared 0 bases from V and 10 bases from J, leaving 7 bases between. The CDR3 is CASSVGASYTF. DNA for the CDR3: TGTGCCAGCAGCGTAGGCGCCTCCTACACCTTC.

The chain links TRBV27 to TRBJ2-1; 12 nucleotides line up with TRBD2. Per germline, CDR1 MNHEY and CDR2 SMNVEV (reference sequence). This CDR3 is built from 13 residues. With 6 bases clipped from V and 10 bases from J, the junction kept 4 bases outside the gene matches. DNA for the CDR3: TGTGCCAGCAGCCCCCTAGCGGGGGGGGAGCAGTTCTTC. It encodes CASSPLAGGEQFF.

This clone was counted only a few times. The chain recombines TRBV7-2 with TRBJ2-7, with a possible D match to TRBD1 (6 bases). The ends were cut back, 0 bases at V and 0 bases at J, with 18 bases in the middle. The CDR3 extends over 18 amino acids. Germline V lookup: CDR1 SGHTA, CDR2 FQGNSA. The CDR3 region is CASSLASPLTGYSYEQYF. The CDR3, as DNA: TGTGCCAGCAGCTTAGCCTCCCCGTTGACAGGCTACTCCTACGAGCAGTACTTC.

V is TRBV15 and J is TRBJ2-7; 9 bases line up with TRBD1. Germline V gene sequence: CDR1 LNHNV, CDR2 YYDKDF (reference sequence). This CDR3 contains 16 residues. The V gene end was trimmed by 1 base and the J gene end by 3 bases; junction bases not matched to a gene: 7. Here the CDR3 DNA reads TGTGCCACCAGCAGAGCGTATGGGACAGGGAACTACGAGCAGTACTTC. This gives the protein CATSRAYGTGNYEQYF.

This chain joins TRBV25-1 and TRBJ1-2; D is perhaps TRBD1 (5 bases). V lost 8 bases and J 13 bases, leaving 14 bases between the germline ends. In germline, CDR1 is MGHDK, CDR2 SYGVNS. The CDR3 covers 10 residues. The CDR3 reads CASPGRVFTF. CDR3 bases: TGTGCCAGCCCGGGACGGGTTTTCACCTTC.

The chain employs TRBV10-3 and TRBJ1-2; D is perhaps TRBD1 (5 bases). Between the trimmed V and J ends, which lost 6 bases and 4 bases, there was a span of 18 bases. CDR1 is ENHRY, CDR2 SYGVKD, per germline. The CDR3 is 15 residues long. The CDR3 is CAIRMSRDESYGYTF. The CDR3 DNA reads TGTGCCATCAGGATGAGCAGGGATGAGAGCTATGGCTACACCTTC.

This clone was seen only a few times. V and J are TRBV30 and TRBJ1-5; D gene unclear. Trimming shortened V by 0 bases and J by 0 bases, and 3 bases separated the two germline ends. Looked up from germline, CDR1 is GTSNPN and CDR2 is SVGIG (reference sequence). The CDR3 loop spans 13 amino acids. The CDR3 protein is CAWSVSSNQPQHF. The CDR3 bases are TGTGCCTGGAGTGTGAGTAGCAATCAGCCCCAGCATTTT.

The rearrangement links TRBV5-5 to TRBJ2-6, with 7 bases identical to TRBD1. V dropped 6 bases and J dropped 3; count of bases not matched to a gene: 3. In germline, CDR1 is SGHKS, CDR2 YYEKEE (reference sequence). This CDR3 spans 14 amino acids. The CDR3 reads CASNDRVGANVLTF. CDR3 sequence (DNA): TGTGCCAGCAACGACAGGGTTGGGGCCAACGTCCTGACTTTC.

This clone was observed a few times. The V call is TRBV19, the J call TRBJ1-1; D unresolved. Germline CDR1 LNHDA, CDR2 SQIVND (reference sequence). Trimming removed 6 bases from V and 8 bases from J, with 13 bases in between. The CDR3 contains 12 residues. The CDR3 is CASRMGSGEAFF. The DNA of the CDR3 is TGTGCCAGTAGGATGGGCAGCGGGGAAGCTTTCTTT.

This clone was counted between two and nine times. This chain joins TRBV28 and TRBJ2-7; 7 nucleotides align to TRBD1. Trimming cost V 5 bases and J 2 bases; bases outside gene matches: 6. The CDR3 totals 14 residues. CDR1 MDHEN and CDR2 SYDVKM come from the germline V gene. CDR3 region: CASSPSGTAYEQYF. CDR3 DNA: TGTGCCAGCAGTCCCTCCGGGACAGCCTACGAGCAGTACTTC.

V usage is TRBV28 and J usage is TRBJ2-7, with D tentatively TRBD1 (6 bases). There are 14 residues in the CDR3. V dropped 10 bases and J dropped 5 bases, with 21 bases sitting between them. Germline CDR1 is MDHEN and CDR2 is SYDVKM. The CDR3 protein is CAIQGGGARDEQYF. In nucleotides, the CDR3 is TGTGCCATCCAAGGGGGTGGTGCGCGTGACGAGCAGTACTTC.

The chain employs TRBV7-8 and TRBJ2-7; perhaps D is TRBD1 or TRBD2 (6 bases each). CDR1 is SGHVS, CDR2 FQNEAQ, per germline. The CDR3 sequence is 15 residues long. Trimming removed 5 bases from V and 4 bases from J, with 18 bases in between. DNA for the CDR3: TGTGCCAGCAGCGCGGAACGGGGGCACAATTACGAGCAGTACTTC. Translated, it gives CASSAERGHNYEQYF.

The V gene is TRBV4-1, the J gene TRBJ1-1, with D maybe TRBD1 (5 bases). The CDR3 has 15 amino acids. Germline V CDR1 and CDR2: MGHRA, YSYEKL. V was clipped by 0 bases and J by 6 bases, with 14 bases between them. This chain's CDR3 is CASSQDWGQYPEAFF. In DNA, the CDR3 is TGCGCCAGCAGCCAAGATTGGGGCCAGTACCCTGAAGCTTTCTTT.

The rearrangement uses TRBV5-1 and TRBJ2-1, with TRBD1 as a possible D gene (5 bases). Germline V gene data show CDR1 as SGHRS and CDR2 as YFSETQ. V lost 2 bases to trimming and J lost 4 bases, with 10 bases between them. The CDR3 covers 14 residues. The CDR3 here is CASSFYRSYNEQFF. The CDR3 coding sequence is TGCGCCAGCAGCTTCTACAGGTCGTACAATGAGCAGTTCTTC. Full variable domain (rest looked up from reference TRBV5-1 and TRBJ2-1): KAGVTQTPRYLIKTRGQQVTLSCSPISGHRSVSWYQQTPGQGLQFLFEYFSETQRNKGNFPGRFSGRQFSNSRSEMNVSTLELGDSALYLCASSFYRSYNEQFFGPGTRLTVL.

The chain is built from TRBV7-2 and TRBJ2-1; D not resolved. V lost 2 bases and J 4 bases, leaving 6 bases between the germline ends. CDR1 SGHTA and CDR2 FQGNSA come from the germline V gene. CDR3 length: 13 amino acids. CDR3 nucleotides: TGTGCCAGCAGCTTATACGGATACAATGAGCAGTTCTTC. Amino acids: CASSLYGYNEQFF.

J is TRBJ1-1 and V is TRBV27; 7 bases match TRBD1. The germline gives CDR1 MNHEY, CDR2 SMNVEV (reference sequence). The V gene end was trimmed by 2 bases and the J gene end by 7 bases; junction bases not matched to a gene: 4. The CDR3 sequence is 13 residues long. The CDR3 coding sequence is TGTGCCAGCAGTTTAGAACGACAGGGTGAAGCTTTCTTT. It codes for CASSLERQGEAFF.

This chain uses TRBV7-2 with TRBJ2-2, with 8 bases that match TRBD1. The CDR3 sequence is 14 residues long. V was clipped by 5 bases and J by 1 base; unmatched bases: 0. Germline CDR1 and CDR2: SGHTA and FQGNSA. CDR3 nucleotide sequence: TGTGCCAGCAGCGGGACAGGGAACACCGGGGAGCTGTTTTTT. It encodes CASSGTGNTGELFF.

The V and J genes are TRBV6-5 and TRBJ1-2; possible D gene TRBD1, 5 bases. CDR3 length equals 13 residues. V lost 4 bases to trimming and J lost 6 bases, with 12 bases between them. The germline CDR1 and CDR2 sequences are MNHEY and SVGAGI. This CDR3 is CASSWGPKNGYTF. The CDR3 DNA follows: TGTGCCAGCAGTTGGGGACCGAAGAATGGCTACACCTTC.

The rearrangement uses TRBV5-1 and TRBJ2-7; TRBD1 is a possible D gene (5 bases). The CDR3 is made up of 13 amino acids. V shed 0 bases and J shed 2 bases, with 6 bases lying between them. The germline CDR1 and CDR2 sequences are SGHRS and YFSETQ. Written as DNA, the CDR3 is TGCGCCAGCAGCTTGGCAGGGACCTACGAGCAGTACTTC. It translates to CASSLAGTYEQYF.

Judged by abundance, this clone is medium-sized. The genes are TRBV19 and TRBJ2-1; D might be TRBD1 (8 bases). V lost 2 bases and J lost 8, with 16 bases in between. This CDR3 is 15 amino acids long. The V gene's germline CDR1 is LNHDA and CDR2 SQIVND (reference sequence). As DNA, the CDR3 is TGTGCCAGTAGTATAAGACAGGGGAGGGTCGATGAGCAGTTCTTC. Translated, it gives CASSIRQGRVDEQFF.

This chain uses TRBV7-2 with TRBJ1-2; TRBD1 is a possible D gene (6 bases). V was clipped by 2 bases and J by 4 bases, with 11 bases between them. The V gene's germline CDR1 is SGHTA and CDR2 FQGNSA. This CDR3 comprises 14 residues. Here the CDR3 DNA reads TGTGCCAGCAGCTTAACACAGGGTGGCTATGGCTACACCTTC. This sequence encodes CASSLTQGGYGYTF.

In this sample, this clone turned up many times. The chain joins TRBV11-2 to TRBJ2-7; D may be TRBD1 (6 bases). Germline CDR1 is SGHAT and CDR2 is FQNNGV. Trimming removed 2 bases at V and 3 bases at J, with 14 bases between. The CDR3 is 15 residues long. The CDR3 region has the DNA TGTGCCAGCAGCTTAAGCTCACAGGGATACTACGAGCAGTACTTC. This translates into CASSLSSQGYYEQYF.

The sample holds a few counts of this clone. This chain connects TRBV7-2 to TRBJ2-1; TRBD2 might be the D (6 bases). The CDR3 sequence is 15 residues long. Trimming cost V 3 bases and J 6 bases, with 15 bases left between them. The germline gives CDR1 SGHTA, CDR2 FQGNSA. CDR3 DNA sequence: TGTGCCAGCAGCTTCCAGGGACTTTCCCCCAATGAGCAGTTCTTC. Translating gives CASSFQGLSPNEQFF.

The J gene is TRBJ1-2, the V gene TRBV5-6, with D possibly being TRBD1 (5 bases). The CDR3 loop spans 15 amino acids. Germline V gene sequence: CDR1 SGHDT, CDR2 YYEEEE. V gave up 4 bases and J gave up 6 bases, with 19 bases separating them. The CDR3 sequence is CASSGAMGGRDGYTF. DNA for the CDR3: TGTGCCAGCAGCGGGGCTATGGGGGGAAGGGATGGCTACACCTTC.

CDR3 DNA sequence: TGTGCCAGCAGCTCCATCGGGTCGGGGGATCAGCCCCAGCATTTT. The encoded protein is CASSSIGSGDQPQHF. The V call is TRBV6-6, the J call TRBJ1-5; perhaps TRBD1 as D (5 bases). The CDR3 sequence is 15 residues long. Trimming removed 6 bases at V and 5 bases at J, with 17 bases between. CDR1 is MNHNY, CDR2 SVGAGI, per germline (reference sequence).

This clone was recorded only once. The rearrangement links TRBV5-6 to TRBJ2-7, with TRBD2 as a possible D gene (5 bases). The length of the CDR3 is 15 residues. The ends were cut back, 4 bases at V and 3 bases at J, with 17 bases in the middle. Germline values: CDR1 SGHDT, CDR2 YYEEEE. This chain's CDR3 is CASSPQPGVDYEQYF. CDR3 in DNA: TGTGCCAGCAGCCCGCAGCCCGGGGTAGACTACGAGCAGTACTTC. The variable domain in full, with the rest retrieved from reference TRBV5-6 and TRBJ2-7, is DAGVTQSPTHLIKTRGQQVTLRCSPKSGHDTVSWYQQALGQGPQFIFQYYEEEERQRGNFPDRFSGHQFPNYSSELNVNALLLGDSALYLCASSPQPGVDYEQYFGPGTRLTVT.

V is TRBV18 and J is TRBJ1-4; D is unclear. Trimming cost V 2 bases and J 0 bases, with 10 bases left between them. The CDR3 is made up of 16 amino acids. Germline V gives CDR1 KGHSH, CDR2 LQKENI. The CDR3 bases are TGTGCCAGCTCACCATCCGGGTTTGCAACTAATGAAAAACTGTTTTTT. This codes for CASSPSGFATNEKLFF.

This clone was seen once. This sequence joins TRBV11-2 and TRBJ1-5; 7 bases match TRBD1. V was pared by 4 bases and J by 4 bases, with 4 bases of the junction left unmatched. The CDR3 runs 14 residues. Germline CDR1 is SGHAT and CDR2 is FQNNGV. CDR3 sequence: CASSSGTVNQPQHF. The CDR3 DNA is TGTGCCAGCAGCTCGGGGACAGTAAATCAGCCCCAGCATTTT.